Listed below are T cell receptor beta chains from one sample, sequenced in a study of blood T cell repertoires in COVID-19. Sequencing was performed with immunoSEQ multiplex PCR; in TCRdb, only in-frame clones are kept and a portion is missing. Of under 300,000 clones listed, around four fifths were seen once; the top ten hold about 15%. The sample comprised PBMCs or T cells enriched from blood (not recorded which). These receptors originate from a man aged 35-49 years who had recovered from COVID-19. The CDR3 runs from the conserved cysteine through the conserved F or W. Each record gives: V gene, D gene, J gene, clone size, CDR3 protein, CDR3 DNA. A D gene is named only where the DNA matches it firmly. Rows may omit the clone size; those that give it use once, few, many or a size class.

TRBV11-2	.	TRBJ1-1	.	CASSPDPRGGEAFF	TGTGCCAGCAGCCCCGACCCCAGGGGCGGTGAAGCTTTCTTT
TRBV3-1/TRBV3-2	.	TRBJ2-7	.	CASSRRTQLAYEQYF	TGTGCCAGCAGCCGAAGGACCCAACTAGCCTACGAGCAGTACTTC
TRBV28	.	TRBJ1-4	.	CASRTGEKLFF	TGTGCCAGCAGAACTGGTGAAAAACTGTTTTTT
TRBV27	TRBD2	TRBJ2-7	.	CASSRNQGGWSYEQYF	TGTGCCAGCAGCCGTAATCAGGGAGGGTGGTCCTACGAGCAGTACTTC
TRBV6-5	.	TRBJ1-2	.	CASSFAGAGYGYTF	TGTGCCAGCAGTTTTGCGGGGGCAGGCTATGGCTACACCTTC
TRBV2	.	TRBJ2-3	.	CASSEGLSTDTQYF	TGTGCCAGCAGTGAGGGACTGTCCACAGATACGCAGTATTTT
TRBV29-1	TRBD1	TRBJ1-1	many	CSVYTGGAGDTFF	TGCAGCGTTTACACAGGGGGCGCGGGTGATACTTTCTTT
TRBV4-1	TRBD1	TRBJ1-5	.	CASSQSGTGVNQPQHF	TGCGCCAGCAGCCAAAGCGGGACAGGGGTCAATCAGCCCCAGCATTTT
TRBV11-2	.	TRBJ2-7	.	CASSLGGSLYEQYF	TGTGCCAGCAGCTTAGGGGGCAGCCTCTACGAGCAGTACTTC
TRBV24-1	.	TRBJ2-4	.	CATSETGKNIQYF	TGTGCCACCAGTGAGACTGGCAAAAACATTCAGTACTTC
TRBV7-6	TRBD2	TRBJ2-7	.	CASSPLAGTYYEQYF	TGTGCCAGCAGCCCCCTAGCGGGGACTTACTACGAGCAGTACTTC
TRBV6-5	.	TRBJ1-5	.	CASSYARGPQHF	TGTGCCAGCAGTTACGCCAGGGGGCCCCAGCATTTT
TRBV5-1	.	TRBJ1-3	.	CASSSVPQGWENTIYF	TGCGCCAGCAGCTCTGTACCACAGGGCTGGGAAAACACCATATATTTT
TRBV14	TRBD2	TRBJ2-1	.	CASSQESSGRFLNEQFF	TGTGCCAGCAGCCAAGAGTCTAGCGGGAGGTTTCTCAATGAGCAGTTCTTC
TRBV9	.	TRBJ2-7	.	CASSVAIGDSYYEQYF	TGTGCCAGCAGCGTAGCTATTGGGGACTCCTACTACGAGCAGTACTTC
TRBV27	.	TRBJ2-7	.	CASSFDRRAYEQYF	TGTGCCAGCAGTTTCGACAGACGCGCCTACGAGCAGTACTTC
TRBV7-2	.	TRBJ2-1	.	CASSLNPGLPPFNEQFF	TGTGCCAGCAGCTTAAATCCAGGACTCCCGCCTTTCAATGAGCAGTTCTTC
TRBV2	TRBD1	TRBJ1-1	few	CASSKTGAMGMNTEAFF	TGTGCCAGCAGCAAGACAGGGGCAATGGGAATGAACACTGAAGCTTTCTTT
TRBV7-3	TRBD1	TRBJ1-2	few	CASSSKPPGQGAVGYTF	TGTGCCAGCAGCTCGAAACCCCCGGGACAGGGGGCTGTTGGCTACACCTTC
TRBV19	.	TRBJ2-7	.	CASSGGPTKNYEQYF	TGTGCCAGTAGTGGAGGACCGACCAAAAATTACGAGCAGTACTTC
TRBV27	TRBD1	TRBJ1-5	.	CASTRTGGGQPQHF	TGTGCCAGCACCCGCACAGGGGGCGGGCAGCCCCAGCATTTT
TRBV7-2	.	TRBJ2-3	.	CASSLGKSTSTDTQYF	TGTGCCAGCAGCTTAGGAAAAAGCACTAGCACAGATACGCAGTATTTT
TRBV15	.	TRBJ2-5	.	CATSRDRQETQYF	TGTGCCACCAGCAGAGATCGTCAAGAGACCCAGTACTTC
TRBV7-9	.	TRBJ2-7	few	CASSLMAGQRGPDYEQYF	TGTGCCAGCAGCTTAATGGCCGGACAGCGCGGTCCCGACTACGAGCAGTACTTC
TRBV29-1	.	TRBJ2-3	.	CSVAGKDTQYF	TGCAGCGTCGCGGGGAAAGATACGCAGTATTTT
TRBV27	TRBD1	TRBJ2-7	.	CASSRTSTGGSEQYF	TGTGCCAGCAGCCGAACGTCTACAGGGGGAAGCGAGCAGTACTTC
TRBV10-3	.	TRBJ1-2	.	CAISEGRIYGYTF	TGTGCCATCAGCGAGGGGAGAATCTATGGCTACACCTTC
TRBV2	.	TRBJ1-2	.	CASSQGFQQYGYTF	TGTGCCAGCAGCCAGGGTTTTCAACAATATGGCTACACCTTC
TRBV2	.	TRBJ2-1	.	CAILKLYWSNEQFF	TGTGCCATCCTAAAATTGTACTGGAGCAATGAGCAGTTCTTC
TRBV30	TRBD2	TRBJ2-7	.	CAWSIGLAAYEQYF	TGTGCCTGGAGTATCGGACTAGCGGCCTACGAGCAGTACTTC
TRBV11-2	.	TRBJ1-1	.	CASSLVQGSEAFF	TGTGCCAGCAGCTTAGTACAGGGCTCAGAAGCTTTCTTT
TRBV2	.	TRBJ1-3	.	CASSENRGSGNTIYF	TGTGCCAGCAGTGAAAACCGAGGCTCTGGAAACACCATATATTTT
TRBV27	TRBD1	TRBJ1-6	.	CASHDRGNSPLHF	TGTGCCAGCCACGACAGGGGGAATTCACCCCTCCACTTT
TRBV13	.	TRBJ1-1	.	CASSLRGIEAFF	TGTGCCAGCAGCTTACGAGGGATTGAAGCTTTCTTT
TRBV21-1	.	TRBJ2-5	few	CASGERGMEETQYF	TGTGCCAGCGGAGAGCGGGGCATGGAGGAGACCCAGTACTTC
TRBV15	.	TRBJ1-6	.	CATSPRTVGNSPLHF	TGTGCCACCAGCCCCCGGACAGTAGGAAATTCACCCCTCCACTTT
TRBV18	TRBD1	TRBJ1-2	.	CASSSSNDRAMGYTF	TGTGCCAGCTCATCCTCAAACGACAGGGCTATGGGCTACACCTTC
TRBV4-1	TRBD2	TRBJ2-7	.	CASSQLLAGGYEQYF	TGCGCCAGCAGCCAGCTACTAGCGGGAGGCTACGAGCAGTACTTC
TRBV7-3	TRBD2	TRBJ2-5	.	CASSPAGIQETQYF	TGTGCCAGCAGCCCAGCGGGGATCCAAGAGACCCAGTACTTC
TRBV6-5	TRBD1	TRBJ1-2	many	CASSYHGTVSNYGYTF	TGTGCCAGCAGTTACCACGGGACAGTTTCTAACTATGGCTACACCTTC
TRBV7-5	.	TRBJ1-3	.	CVRSLDRDLRSSGNTIYF	TGTGTCAGAAGCTTAGATCGGGACTTACGCAGCTCTGGAAACACCATATATTTT
TRBV3-1/TRBV3-2	TRBD1	TRBJ1-2	few	CASSPGQGVTF	TGTGCCAGCAGCCCGGGACAGGGGGTTACCTTC
TRBV7-9	.	TRBJ2-7	.	CASSFGEAGTYEQYF	TGTGCCAGCAGCTTCGGAGAGGCAGGGACCTACGAGCAGTACTTC
TRBV27	.	TRBJ2-3	.	CASSLYGVTDTQYF	TGTGCCAGCAGTTTATACGGAGTCACAGATACGCAGTATTTT
TRBV27	TRBD1	TRBJ2-2	.	CASSFPTGGFTGELFF	TGTGCCAGCAGTTTTCCGACAGGGGGCTTCACCGGGGAGCTGTTTTTT
TRBV4-2	.	TRBJ1-6	.	CASSQDSGTYSPLHF	TGTGCCAGCAGCCAAGATTCAGGCACTTATTCACCCCTCCACTTT
TRBV7-3	TRBD2	TRBJ2-7	many	CASSSGLAGGEQYF	TGTGCCAGCAGCTCGGGACTAGCGGGGGGAGAGCAGTACTTC
TRBV5-1	TRBD1	TRBJ1-4	.	CASSLRPRGTATNEKLFF	TGCGCCAGCAGCTTGAGGCCCAGGGGGACCGCAACTAATGAAAAACTGTTTTTT
TRBV9	.	TRBJ1-2	.	CASSVATGGGESYGYTF	TGTGCCAGCAGCGTAGCTACCGGGGGAGGGGAAAGCTATGGCTACACCTTC
TRBV11-3	.	TRBJ2-7	.	CASSLGPGMGEQYF	TGTGCCAGCAGCTTAGGCCCGGGGATGGGCGAGCAGTACTTC
TRBV27	.	TRBJ2-1	.	CASSLRRLGPLNEQFF	TGTGCCAGCAGTTTACGTCGCCTAGGCCCCCTCAATGAGCAGTTCTTC
TRBV12-3/TRBV12-4	.	TRBJ1-3	.	CASARNTIYF	TGTGCCAGCGCTAGAAACACCATATATTTT
TRBV6-2/TRBV6-3	TRBD2	TRBJ2-3	once	CASSYSIRSGVPDTQYF	TGTGCCAGCAGTTACTCGATTCGTAGCGGGGTCCCAGATACGCAGTATTTT
TRBV5-1	.	TRBJ2-5	few	CASSGLGGSQETQYF	TGCGCCAGCAGCGGCCTAGGGGGATCTCAAGAGACCCAGTACTTC
TRBV5-4	TRBD1	TRBJ1-4	few	CASSPGGTTNEKLFF	TGTGCCAGCAGCCCAGGGGGAACAACTAATGAAAAACTGTTTTTT
TRBV28	TRBD1	TRBJ1-2	few	CASSFQRGQGGYGYTF	TGTGCCAGCAGTTTCCAGAGGGGGCAAGGGGGCTATGGCTACACCTTC